This TCR beta chain was identified during a study of shared clonotypes between healthy human individuals. This CDR3 spans 15 amino acids. In germline, CDR1 is LNHNV, CDR2 YYDKDF (reference sequence). V was pared by 0 bases and J by 2 bases, with 11 bases between. Assay used: immunoSEQ multiplex PCR; TCRdb lists only in-frame clones, some missing. The sample records roughly 2,000,000 clones, approximately 92% being singletons. Terminally differentiated effector memory CD45RA+ cells were excluded by CCR7 positive selection of CD45RO-negative cells. The material sequenced was naive CD8+ T cells from PBMCs. The sequence was collected from a man aged 18 to 30 in good health. Some clones in this sample may be carry-over from other donors' samples. The chain employs TRBV15 and TRBJ2-7, with D perhaps TRBD2 (6 bases). The CDR3, as DNA: TGTGCCACCAGCAGAGAGGAGGAGGGCCCCTACGAGCAGTACTTC. It encodes CATSREEEGPYEQYF.